This section outlines one T cell receptor beta chain sequence together with its context. What it binds is unknown. The gene names here belong to mouse. The read ends 4 residues shy of where the CDR3 ends; the end is completed using the germline J gene. These data originate in a study of CD8+ T cells in alopecia areata. RNA was isolated and reverse transcribed to cDNA, the sequencing template. Sequencing used immunoSEQ multiplex PCR; TCRdb keeps in-frame clones, though not all of them. Singletons are absent from the sample, which has more than 90,000 clones. V shed 4 bases and J 0 bases; nucleotides not matched to a gene: 5. Germline loops: CDR1 NSQYPW, CDR2 LRSPGD (reference sequence). The CDR3 length is 16 residues. Regarding the study as a whole: Compared with mice, patients displayed less clear TCR sharing, possibly for HLA-related reasons. Scalp lesions, especially in alopecia totalis/universalis, had higher clonality than normal scalp. Scalp specimens additionally yield sequences from normal skin's resident alphabeta T cells.

V gene TRBV1 combines with J gene TRBJ2-3, with 9 bases lining up with TRBD1. The sequence derives from a C3H/HeJ mouse with alopecia areata. Strain haplotype at MHC: H2-k. The sequenced material came from lesional skin. CDR3 residues: CTCSEGTGSSAETLYF. The DNA read from the CDR3 is TGCACCTGCAGTGAAGGGACAGGGTCTAGTGCAGAA.